The clone carrying this TCR beta chain has a single count. The target antigen is unknown. The data derive from a study of a mutant IDH1 vaccine in newly diagnosed glioma. Per the germline V gene, CDR1 is SEHNR and CDR2 is FQNEAQ (reference sequence). The CDR3 is 16 amino acids. Trimming stripped 6 bases from V and 2 bases from J, with 20 bases between. Here immunoSEQ multiplex PCR was the method, and the copy in TCRdb shows in-frame clones only, minus some. The sample holds under 150,000 clones, over 75% seen once. Documented time point: week 11, during vaccination. Each dose delivered 300 ug of mutant IDH1 20-mer peptide subcutaneously with imiquimod.

The sequence came from a man aged 40-49 years with glioma. The chain has TRBV7-9 and TRBJ2-7, with D perhaps assigned TRBD1 or TRBD2 (6 bases each). Specimen: PBMCs, collected from a glioma patient whose treatment included an IDH1 peptide vaccine. DNA for the CDR3: TGTGCCAGCAGGGACCCAGTGGAGGGGGTGCCCTACGAGCAGTACTTC. Translation gives CASRDPVEGVPYEQYF.